One TCR beta chain is described in this entry. Its antigen is as yet unknown. This entry belongs to a study of cytomegalovirus exposure and HLA in healthy donors. In the study overall: The approximately 110 validation repertoires, a later analysis reported, used the same platform as the approximately 730 repertoires from the first cohort. Study-wide results and caveats: The classifier reportedly diagnosed cytomegalovirus status with high sensitivity and specificity. Most TCR sequences proved rare, with some public TCRs found in many donors.

TCRdb's copy holds only in-frame clones and misses some; the assay was immunoSEQ multiplex PCR. Of some 130,000 clones in the sample, around 80% were seen once. Specimen: PBMCs. This receptor was identified in a young man in good health and CMV-seropositive.

This chain's CDR3 is CASSLKTGDETQYF. The CDR3 DNA sequence: TGTGCCAGCAGCTTGAAGACGGGGGACGAGACGCAGTATTTT. This chain links TRBV5-4 with TRBJ2-3; weak D call: TRBD2 (6 bases). The CDR3 has 14 residues. Per the germline V gene, CDR1 is SGHNT and CDR2 is YYREEE (reference sequence). Trimming cost V 1 base and J 9 bases, with 15 bases left between them. The variable domain in full, completed from reference TRBV5-4 and TRBJ2-3, reads ETGVTQSPTHLIKTRGQQVTLRCSSQSGHNTVSWYQQALGQGPQFIFQYYREEENGRGNFPPRFSGLQFPNYSSELNVNALELDDSALYLCASSLKTGDETQYFGPGTRLTVL.